A single sample gave rise to the 30 T cell receptor beta chains below, sequenced in a study of shared clonotypes between healthy human individuals. Naive CD8 cells lacked CD45RO, underwent positive selection for CCR7 and left out terminally differentiated effector memory CD45RA+ cells. Assay: immunoSEQ multiplex PCR; the TCRdb copy retains only in-frame clones and omits some. Among around 2,000,000 clones listed, roughly 94% were seen once. Sequenced sample: naive CD8+ T cells sorted from blood. These receptors were obtained from a young man in good health.

Remarks on this clone: The same CDR3 also results from other DNA sequences found in this sample. The genes are TRBV5-1 and TRBJ2-1; tentative D call: TRBD2 (5 bases). V dropped 4 bases and J dropped 4 bases, with 12 bases sitting between them. CDR1 is SGHRS, CDR2 YFSETQ, per germline. The CDR3 spans 14 residues. The CDR3 spells CASSHTPGYNEQFF. As DNA, the CDR3 is TGCGCCAGCAGCCACACCCCGGGGTACAATGAGCAGTTCTTC.

V usage is TRBV29-1 and J usage is TRBJ1-1; 7 bases are a match to TRBD1. With 7 bases clipped from V and 4 bases from J, the junction kept 3 bases outside the gene matches. The CDR3 has 11 residues. CDR1 is SQVTM and CDR2 is ANQGSEA in the germline V gene. The CDR3 spells CSATGVTEAFF. DNA of the CDR3: TGCAGCGCCACAGGGGTCACTGAAGCTTTCTTT.

The V call is TRBV27, the J call TRBJ1-1; D may be TRBD1 (6 bases). Deletions cut 4 bases from V and 1 base from J, with 13 bases between. The CDR3 length is 15 residues. Germline-derived CDR1 and CDR2 are MNHEY and SMNVEV (reference sequence). CDR3 region: CASSSWGGQNTEAFF. The CDR3 region has the DNA TGTGCCAGCAGTTCTTGGGGGGGACAGAACACTGAAGCTTTCTTT.

This chain links TRBV19 with TRBJ2-2; D not resolved. The CDR3 loop spans 17 amino acids. V lost 1 base and J lost 3, with 15 bases in between. The germline CDR1 and CDR2 sequences are LNHDA and SQIVND (reference sequence). CDR3 DNA: TGTGCCAGTAGTATAGTAGCAGCACCCCGAGACACCGGGGAGCTGTTTTTT. This codes for CASSIVAAPRDTGELFF.

This chain connects TRBV5-1 to TRBJ1-2, with D possibly TRBD1 on 5 matching bases. Trimming pared 0 bases from V and 4 bases from J, leaving 25 bases between. The germline V gene encodes CDR1 SGHRS and CDR2 YFSETQ. The CDR3 runs 19 residues. CDR3 protein: CASSLGGGGPLTGGYGYTF. CDR3 DNA sequence: TGCGCCAGCAGCTTGGGAGGTGGCGGGCCTTTAACCGGGGGCTATGGCTACACCTTC. The full variable domain, in which reference TRBV5-1 and TRBJ1-2 provide the parts outside the CDR3, is KAGVTQTPRYLIKTRGQQVTLSCSPISGHRSVSWYQQTPGQGLQFLFEYFSETQRNKGNFPGRFSGRQFSNSRSEMNVSTLELGDSALYLCASSLGGGGPLTGGYGYTFGSGTRLTVV.

The V and J genes are TRBV10-3 and TRBJ1-5, with 7 bases fitting TRBD1. Germline assignment: CDR1 ENHRY and CDR2 SYGVKD. V trimming: 3 bases; J trimming: 3 bases; junction bases outside the gene matches: 8. The CDR3 sequence is 16 residues long. CDR3 protein: CAISDTGTEDNQPQHF. CDR3 DNA: TGTGCCATCAGTGATACCGGGACAGAGGACAATCAGCCCCAGCATTTT.

This sequence joins TRBV7-6 and TRBJ2-1, with 14 nucleotides matching TRBD2. Per germline, CDR1 SGHVS and CDR2 FNYEAQ. The ends lost 8 bases at V and 5 bases at J; junction bases unmatched: 5. The CDR3 extends over 15 amino acids. The CDR3 region has the DNA TGTGCCAGCTCCGGGGGACTAGCGGGGGACAATGAGCAGTTCTTC. Its protein product is CASSGGLAGDNEQFF.

With respect to this clone: In the same sample, other DNA sequences code for this CDR3. This chain connects TRBV9 to TRBJ2-1; the D gene could be TRBD1 or TRBD2 (6 bases each). From germline, CDR1 is SGDLS and CDR2 YYNGEE. This CDR3 spans 14 amino acids. Deletions cut 0 bases from V and 5 bases from J, with 9 bases between. The CDR3 sequence: CASSVAGADNEQFF. The CDR3 DNA reads TGTGCCAGCAGCGTAGCGGGGGCTGACAATGAGCAGTTCTTC.

This chain joins TRBV29-1 and TRBJ2-7; 9 bases map to TRBD1. The CDR3 totals 14 residues. V lost 4 bases to trimming and J lost 2 bases; unmatched junction nucleotides: 6. Germline V gene data show CDR1 as SQVTM and CDR2 as ANQGSEA. The CDR3 bases are TGCAGCGTTGGGAGGACAGGGGCCCCCTACGAGCAGTACTTC. It codes for CSVGRTGAPYEQYF.

This clone was seen just once. The rearrangement uses TRBV30 and TRBJ2-7; the D is unclear. CDR3 size: 11 residues. The germline CDR1 and CDR2 sequences are GTSNPN and SVGIG (reference sequence). V was pared by 2 bases and J by 7 bases, with 9 bases between. CDR3 residues: CAWSLAAEQYF. DNA for the CDR3: TGTGCCTGGAGTCTTGCGGCGGAGCAGTACTTC.

The chain couples TRBV11-2 to TRBJ2-3, with TRBD2 as a possible D gene (5 bases). Germline-derived CDR1 and CDR2 are SGHAT and FQNNGV. Deletions cut 8 bases from V and 3 bases from J, with 24 bases between. The CDR3 totals 17 residues. In nucleotides, the CDR3 is TGTGCCAGCTTTGGGTCTCTTGGCGAGGGAAAGACAGATACGCAGTATTTT. This gives the protein CASFGSLGEGKTDTQYF. Together with reference TRBV11-2 and TRBJ2-3, the CDR3 gives the full variable domain: EAGVAQSPRYKIIEKRQSVAFWCNPISGHATLYWYQQILGQGPKLLIQFQNNGVVDDSQLPKDRFSAERLKGVDSTLKIQPAKLEDSAVYLCASFGSLGEGKTDTQYFGPGTRLTVL.

V gene TRBV6-5 combines with J gene TRBJ2-1, with D possibly matching TRBD2 (5 bases). CDR1 MNHEY and CDR2 SVGAGI come from the germline V gene. The CDR3 runs 13 residues. The V gene lost 7 bases and the J gene lost 0 bases, with 7 bases spanning the gap. The CDR3 nucleotides read TGTGCCAGCAAAGAGGGCTCCTACAATGAGCAGTTCTTC. It specifies CASKEGSYNEQFF.

The CDR3 here is CASSPWGPSTDTQYF. In DNA, the CDR3 is TGTGCCAGCAGTCCTTGGGGGCCTAGCACAGATACGCAGTATTTT. This sequence joins TRBV5-6 and TRBJ2-3; a weak D match, TRBD1 (6 bases). Germline values: CDR1 SGHDT, CDR2 YYEEEE. Trimming took 5 bases from V and 0 from J, leaving 13 bases between them. CDR3 length equals 15 residues. Supplemented by reference TRBV5-6 and TRBJ2-3, the full variable domain reads DAGVTQSPTHLIKTRGQQVTLRCSPKSGHDTVSWYQQALGQGPQFIFQYYEEEERQRGNFPDRFSGHQFPNYSSELNVNALLLGDSALYLCASSPWGPSTDTQYFGPGTRLTVL.

The V call is TRBV4-1, the J call TRBJ2-7, with a possible D match to TRBD1 (5 bases). The V end was cut by 5 bases, the J end by 5 bases, with 16 bases between. The CDR3 spans 14 residues. Per germline, CDR1 MGHRA and CDR2 YSYEKL. CDR3 loop: CASSIGAGIDEQYF. The DNA for the CDR3 is TGCGCCAGCAGCATTGGGGCAGGGATCGACGAGCAGTACTTC.

The V call is TRBV5-4, the J call TRBJ2-7; perhaps TRBD2 as D (6 bases). Germline V gene data show CDR1 as SGHNT and CDR2 as YYREEE (reference sequence). The CDR3 extends over 13 amino acids. V was cut by 9 bases and J by 2 bases, with 15 bases left in between. Here the CDR3 DNA reads TGTGCCACCGGAGCGGAGGGGCCCTACGAGCAGTACTTC. It specifies CATGAEGPYEQYF.

CDR3 nucleotides: TGTGCCAGCAGTGATACAGGGCCAGGACCTGAAGCTTTCTTT. Its translation: CASSDTGPGPEAFF. The chain carries TRBV25-1 and TRBJ1-1; D possibly corresponds to TRBD1 (6 bases). CDR1 MGHDK and CDR2 SYGVNS come from the germline V gene. This CDR3 has 14 residues. Deletions cut 3 bases from V and 6 bases from J, with 14 bases between.

This sequence joins TRBV10-3 and TRBJ2-3; D is tentatively TRBD1 or TRBD2 (5 bases each). The CDR3 is made up of 14 amino acids. The V gene's germline CDR1 is ENHRY and CDR2 SYGVKD. V was cut by 7 bases and J by 4 bases, with 15 bases left in between. As DNA, the CDR3 is TGTGCCATCACCGGGGCCGGCTTCTCAGATACGCAGTATTTT. Its translation: CAITGAGFSDTQYF.

V and J are TRBV6-7 and TRBJ2-1; 8 bases agree with TRBD2. TRBV6-7 is designated an ORF whose function remains uncertain. CDR3 length equals 17 residues. V lost 2 bases, J lost 2 bases, and 8 bases stayed unmatched. CDR3 DNA: TGTGCCAGCAGTTACCCCTCTAGCGGGCTGGCCTACAATGAGCAGTTCTTC. This encodes CASSYPSSGLAYNEQFF.

The genes are TRBV7-9 and TRBJ2-1; no definite D call. The CDR3 is 13 amino acids. V lost 1 base and J lost 7, with 8 bases in between. Germline CDR1 is SEHNR and CDR2 is FQNEAQ (reference sequence). The CDR3 loop reads CASSLDRWNEQFF. DNA of the CDR3: TGTGCCAGCAGCTTAGATAGGTGGAATGAGCAGTTCTTC.

This clone came up a few times. V and J are TRBV10-1 and TRBJ2-7; D remains ambiguous. Germline CDR1 WNHNN, CDR2 SYGVQD (reference sequence). The CDR3 covers 10 residues. V dropped 3 bases and J dropped 7 bases, with 4 bases sitting between them. The DNA for the CDR3 is TGCGCCAGCAGTGAATGGGAGCAGTACTTC. Its protein is CASSEWEQYF.

V is TRBV13 and J is TRBJ2-7; D ambiguous. This CDR3 spans 14 amino acids. V was clipped by 5 bases and J by 4 bases, with 15 bases between them. The germline gives CDR1 PRHDT, CDR2 FYEKMQ (reference sequence). In nucleotides, the CDR3 is TGTGCCAGCAGCACGACGGAACAGCCGTACGAGCAGTACTTC. This translates into CASSTTEQPYEQYF.

This chain connects TRBV5-1 to TRBJ1-2; 12 bases agree with TRBD1. J was trimmed by 5 bases and V by 0 bases; bases with no gene match: 11. This CDR3 comprises 18 residues. In germline, CDR1 is SGHRS, CDR2 YFSETQ. The chain's CDR3 is CASSLGDRGPSFNYGYTF. CDR3 bases: TGCGCCAGCAGCTTGGGGGACAGGGGGCCGTCATTTAATTATGGCTACACCTTC.

V is TRBV14 and J is TRBJ1-2; 11 nucleotides match TRBD1. This CDR3 is 15 amino acids long. The V segment lost 2 bases and the J segment 8 bases; nucleotides outside the gene matches: 7. Germline assignment: CDR1 SGHDN and CDR2 FVKESK. Here the CDR3 reads CASSQWTGGPFGYTF. CDR3 DNA: TGTGCCAGCAGCCAATGGACAGGGGGCCCTTTCGGCTACACCTTC. The whole variable domain, remainder taken from reference TRBV14 and TRBJ1-2, is EAGVTQFPSHSVIEKGQTVTLRCDPISGHDNLYWYRRVMGKEIKFLLHFVKESKQDESGMPNNRFLAERTGGTYSTLKVQPAELEDSGVYFCASSQWTGGPFGYTFGSGTRLTVV.

The chain is built from TRBV11-2 and TRBJ2-3; D not resolved. Trimming took 0 bases from V and 6 from J, leaving 13 bases between them. CDR3 size: 15 residues. Germline-derived CDR1 and CDR2 are SGHAT and FQNNGV. The CDR3 coding sequence is TGTGCCAGCAGCTTAGAGAGACGAACGTGGGATACGCAGTATTTT. Amino acids: CASSLERRTWDTQYF.

To note about this clone: This sample also contains other DNA sequences that code for the same CDR3. CDR3 DNA: TGTGCCTGGAGTATAGCAGATACGCAGTATTTT. Residues: CAWSIADTQYF. The rearrangement links TRBV30 to TRBJ2-3; D remains unclear. Germline assignment: CDR1 GTSNPN and CDR2 SVGIG (reference sequence). The CDR3 has 11 amino acids. V dropped 2 bases and J dropped 4 bases, with 4 bases sitting between them.

This clone has just one count. The genes are TRBV7-9 and TRBJ2-1, with 9 bases fitting TRBD1. Germline V gene lookup returns CDR1 SEHNR and CDR2 FQNEAQ (reference sequence). Trimming took 8 bases from V and 0 from J; bases not matched to a gene: 14. This CDR3 is 18 amino acids long. The CDR3 sequence is CASGMGQGQDGSYNEQFF. Here the CDR3 DNA reads TGTGCCAGCGGAATGGGACAGGGACAGGATGGCTCCTACAATGAGCAGTTCTTC.

This clone is a singleton in its sample. This chain joins TRBV11-2 and TRBJ2-7, with 12 bases aligning to TRBD1. With 0 bases clipped from V and 6 bases from J, the junction kept 9 bases outside the gene matches. Per the germline V gene, CDR1 is SGHAT and CDR2 is FQNNGV. This CDR3 is built from 17 residues. CDR3 bases: TGTGCCAGCAGCTTAGAAACCCCCGGGACAGGGGGCTGCGAGCAGTACTTC. Translated, it gives CASSLETPGTGGCEQYF.

V gene TRBV13 combines with J gene TRBJ1-4; 8 nucleotides agree with TRBD1. Germline V gives CDR1 PRHDT, CDR2 FYEKMQ (reference sequence). V shed 5 bases, J shed 6 bases, and the junction held 2 bases outside the gene matches. The CDR3 sequence is 13 residues long. This CDR3 is CASSKDRDEKLFF. The CDR3 coding sequence is TGTGCCAGCAGCAAGGACAGGGATGAAAAACTGTTTTTT.

CDR3 sequence reads: CASSLVLAGESTGELFF. The CDR3 DNA is TGTGCCAGCAGCTTAGTACTAGCGGGAGAGAGCACCGGGGAGCTGTTTTTT. The chain employs TRBV7-6 and TRBJ2-2, with TRBD2 matching over 11 bases. This CDR3 region has 17 residues. The germline V gene has CDR1 SGHVS and CDR2 FNYEAQ. V shed 1 base and J 4 bases; nucleotides not matched to a gene: 5.

This clone was seen a handful of times. The rearrangement links TRBV14 to TRBJ1-1; 8 bases match TRBD1. Germline-derived CDR1 and CDR2 are SGHDN and FVKESK. V shed 4 bases and J 2 bases; nucleotides not matched to a gene: 3. There are 14 residues in the CDR3. The CDR3 loop is CASSLGTGNTEAFF. For the CDR3, the DNA is TGTGCCAGCAGCCTCGGGACAGGAAACACTGAAGCTTTCTTT.